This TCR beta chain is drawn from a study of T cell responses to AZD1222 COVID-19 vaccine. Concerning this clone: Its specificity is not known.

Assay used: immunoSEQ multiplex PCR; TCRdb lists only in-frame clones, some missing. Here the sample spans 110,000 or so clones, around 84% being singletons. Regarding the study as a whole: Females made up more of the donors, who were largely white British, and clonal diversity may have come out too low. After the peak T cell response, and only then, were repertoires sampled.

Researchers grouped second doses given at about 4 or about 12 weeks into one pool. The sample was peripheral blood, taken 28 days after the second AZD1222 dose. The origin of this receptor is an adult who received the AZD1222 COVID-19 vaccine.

This CDR3 is CASSPGRALFF. The DNA of the CDR3 is TGTGCCAGCAGCCCCGGGAGGGCGCTGTTTTTT. The chain uses TRBV3-1 (or the pseudogene TRBV3-2) and TRBJ1-4; D gene ambiguous. Germline V lookup: CDR1 LGHDT, CDR2 YNNKEL (reference sequence). V dropped 4 bases and J dropped 14 bases, with 11 bases sitting between them. This CDR3 has 11 residues.